Reported below is one TCR beta chain. Its cognate antigen is unknown. These data are taken from a study of cytomegalovirus exposure and HLA in healthy donors. Study observations and caveats: TRBV6-2, TRBV6-3 and some other V segments were unresolvable in 87-base-pair reads. HLA-A and HLA-B allele assignments for most subjects were reportedly predicted accurately using TCR beta sequences. The study had only CMV serostatus as immune exposure information.

The study sampled nominally healthy donors, though unrecorded immune exposures were likely. The PCR used 60 Vbeta and 13 Jbeta primers. Clones were read by immunoSEQ multiplex PCR, and TCRdb kept only the in-frame ones, dropping some. The sample consists of approximately 150,000 clones, about 80% of them appearing once. V was shortened by 5 bases and J by 3 bases, with 23 bases between the two germline ends. Per germline, CDR1 SGHNT and CDR2 YYREEE (reference sequence). The CDR3 covers 17 residues. The origin of this receptor is a man between 25 and 39 years old in good health and CMV-seronegative. The chain has TRBV5-4 and TRBJ1-2; possible D gene TRBD1, 5 bases. The material sequenced was PBMCs. CDR3 nucleotides: TGTGCCAGCAGTCCCTCGGGGGAGAACGGCAGGGACTATGGCTACACCTTC. This sequence encodes CASSPSGENGRDYGYTF.